This TCR beta chain was found in a study of CD8+ T cells in alopecia areata. Study background: Treated patients were given 5 to 10 mg oral tofacitinib twice daily. Study-wide results and caveats: Among the top 100, expanded CD8+ clones, as well as scalp clonality, were significantly decreased by tofacitinib.

Only a few counts were recorded for this clone. Its cognate antigen is unknown. Documented treatment: oral pan-JAK inhibitor, 5-10 mg twice daily. PBMCs provided sorted CD4+ and CD8+ T cells. Trimming removed 4 bases at V and 2 bases at J, with 6 bases between. CDR1 SEHNR and CDR2 FQNEAQ come from the germline V gene (reference sequence). The CDR3 is 12 residues long. Extraction of RNA preceded its reverse transcription into cDNA, which served as the sequencing template. The protocol was immunoSEQ multiplex PCR, while the TCRdb copy is restricted to in-frame clones and leaves out a portion. The profile shows 190,000 or so clones, roughly 61% of them singletons.

The receptor was derived from a human donor with alopecia areata. The genes are TRBV7-9 and TRBJ2-7; the D is unclear. The source was CD8+ T cells sorted from blood, collected at week 24, from a patient treated with tofacitinib. The CDR3 DNA reads TGTGCCAGCAGCTACGATACCTACGAGCAGTACTTC. This sequence encodes CASSYDTYEQYF.